A single sample gave rise to the 14 T cell receptor beta chains below, sequenced in a study of cytomegalovirus exposure and HLA in healthy donors listed by TCRdb under 2017. Library method: the immunoSEQ multiplex PCR assay. The multiplex PCR relied on a mix of 60 forward primers for TCR Vbeta segments and 13 reverse primers for TCR Jbeta segments. This is the immuneACCESS table as TCRdb keeps it, with only in-frame sequences that have V and J called. A part of the clones is gone; compared with another copy, unresolved V genes explain less than half, and the rest is unexplained. Counted in this sample were about 67,000 clones; approximately 67% of them appeared once. The ten largest make up approximately 2.2% of the sample. Sequenced sample: PBMCs. Every receptor here comes from a woman in her 30s in good health and CMV-seronegative.

This rearrangement joins TRBV7-9 to TRBJ2-1; 8 bases fit TRBD2. This CDR3 has 13 amino acids. J gave up 6 bases and V 9 bases, and 7 bases lay outside the gene matches. Germline V gene lookup returns CDR1 SEHNR and CDR2 FQNEAQ (reference sequence). Written as DNA, the CDR3 is TGTGCCAGTAGGCGGGGGGCGGGCAATGAGCAGTTCTTC. Its protein is CASRRGAGNEQFF.

The chain recombines TRBV15 with TRBJ1-5; 11 nucleotides match TRBD1. The V and J ends lost 1 base and 7 bases, in that order; junction bases with no gene match: 6. The CDR3 is 16 residues long. CDR1 is LNHNV, CDR2 YYDKDF, per germline (reference sequence). Here the CDR3 reads CATSRGGQGVGQPQHF. CDR3 DNA: TGTGCCACCAGCAGAGGGGGACAGGGGGTGGGACAGCCCCAGCATTTT.

As regards this clone: The junction shows a germline mismatch at one end, possibly a read error. This CDR3 reads CASGYGTGYGNTIYF. CDR3 DNA sequence: TGTGCCAGCGGTTACGGGACAGGGTACGGAAACACCATATATTTT. The chain has TRBV6-5 and TRBJ1-3, with 9 bases fitting TRBD1. The CDR3 extends over 15 amino acids. Germline values: CDR1 MNHEY, CDR2 SVGAGI.

The J gene is TRBJ2-3, the V gene TRBV18; tentative D call: TRBD1 (5 bases). The length of the CDR3 is 16 residues. Trimming pared 5 bases from V and 4 bases from J, leaving 19 bases between. Germline V gene sequence: CDR1 KGHSH, CDR2 LQKENI. Here the CDR3 reads CASSAAIGSGSDTQYF. In DNA, the CDR3 is TGTGCCAGCTCAGCAGCGATTGGCTCAGGGTCAGATACGCAGTATTTT.

The chain couples TRBV28 to TRBJ1-6, with D possibly being TRBD1 (6 bases). Trimming removed 3 bases at V and 7 bases at J, with 10 bases between. The CDR3 consists of 14 residues. Germline V gene lookup returns CDR1 MDHEN and CDR2 SYDVKM. CDR3 bases: TGTGCCAGCAGTTTTGACAGGTTCAATTCACCCCTCCACTTT. Translating gives CASSFDRFNSPLHF.

V and J are TRBV9 and TRBJ2-2; the match to TRBD2 covers 7 bases. Germline trimming cut 0 bases from V and 9 bases from J; bases unmatched to any gene: 8. The germline gives CDR1 SGDLS, CDR2 YYNGEE. This CDR3 contains 15 residues. CDR3 region: CASSVAGGVRRELFF. The CDR3 coding sequence is TGTGCCAGCAGCGTAGCTGGGGGGGTACGCCGGGAGCTGTTTTTT.

This clone was observed a few times. This chain joins TRBV18 and TRBJ2-2, with no clear D. The V and J ends lost 1 base and 0 bases respectively, with 6 bases between them. This CDR3 is built from 15 residues. In germline, CDR1 is KGHSH, CDR2 LQKENI. In DNA form, the CDR3 reads TGTGCCAGCTCACCACTTTCAGCGAACACCGGGGAGCTGTTTTTT. Its protein is CASSPLSANTGELFF.

This chain connects TRBV19 to TRBJ2-1; 12 bases agree with TRBD2. V lost 5 bases and J lost 3; bases outside the gene matches: 5. There are 16 residues in the CDR3. The germline gives CDR1 LNHDA, CDR2 SQIVND (reference sequence). CDR3 in DNA: TGTGCCAGTAGTGCCACTAGCGGGGGGCGCTACAATGAGCAGTTCTTC. It codes for CASSATSGGRYNEQFF.

This clone was observed a single time. The chain employs TRBV29-1 and TRBJ2-4; D is possibly TRBD2 (5 bases). There are 13 residues in the CDR3. Per the germline V gene, CDR1 is SQVTM and CDR2 is ANQGSEA. The V end was cut by 5 bases, the J end by 5 bases, with 13 bases between. In DNA, the CDR3 is TGCAGCGTTCTCGGGGATCCGGAAAACATTCAGTACTTC. Encoded protein: CSVLGDPENIQYF.

The rearrangement links TRBV19 to TRBJ1-2, with TRBD1 matching over 10 bases. Germline CDR1 and CDR2: LNHDA and SQIVND (reference sequence). Trimming at V came to 8 bases and at J to 7 bases, leaving 10 bases not matched to a gene. The CDR3 runs to 14 residues. CDR3 DNA: TGTGCCAGTTCGTCCGGGACAGGGGTGGGTGGCTACACCTTC. It specifies CASSSGTGVGGYTF.

The J gene is TRBJ2-1, the V gene TRBV7-2; the match to TRBD1 covers 7 bases. The CDR3 length is 14 residues. Germline V lookup: CDR1 SGHTA, CDR2 FQGNSA. The J segment lost 5 bases and the V segment lost 2 bases, leaving 3 bases of the junction unmatched. The CDR3 loop reads CASSLSGTDNEQFF. DNA of the CDR3: TGTGCCAGCAGCTTATCCGGGACAGACAATGAGCAGTTCTTC.

The chain couples TRBV30 to TRBJ2-2; 10 bases are shared with TRBD1. The ends lost 3 bases at V and 4 bases at J; junction bases unmatched: 8. The CDR3 extends over 16 amino acids. Per germline, CDR1 GTSNPN and CDR2 SVGIG (reference sequence). The CDR3 DNA reads as TGTGCCTGGAGCCCTTTGGGACAGGGGCTCACCGGGGAGCTGTTTTTT. This translates into CAWSPLGQGLTGELFF.

The J gene is TRBJ2-6, the V gene TRBV7-2, with a possible D match to TRBD2 (5 bases). Germline CDR1 is SGHTA and CDR2 is FQGNSA. The CDR3 sequence is 15 residues long. Trimming shortened V by 0 bases and J by 13 bases, and 16 bases separated the two germline ends. The CDR3 DNA sequence: TGTGCCAGCAGCTTAGCGAGGACTCAAGTTCGGGTCCTGACTTTC. Translation: CASSLARTQVRVLTF.

The CDR3 loop reads CASSPNQSGNTIYF. In nucleotides, the CDR3 is TGTGCCAGCTCACCCAATCAATCAGGAAACACCATATATTTT. The V and J genes are TRBV18 and TRBJ1-3, with D hard to call. Germline V gene data show CDR1 as KGHSH and CDR2 as LQKENI. The CDR3 totals 14 residues. Trimming took off 3 bases at V and 4 bases at J, with 10 bases between the two ends. The whole variable domain, remainder taken from reference TRBV18 and TRBJ1-3, is NAGVMQNPRHLVRRRGQEARLRCSPMKGHSHVYWYRQLPEEGLKFMVYLQKENIIDESGMPKERFSAEFPKEGPSILRIQQVVRGDSAAYFCASSPNQSGNTIYFGEGSWLTVV.